This T cell receptor beta chain was sequenced during a study of cytomegalovirus exposure and HLA in healthy donors. The junction had 3 bases not matched to a gene; V was cut back by 1 base and J by 1 base. CDR3 length equals 15 residues. The germline V gene has CDR1 MNHNS and CDR2 SASEGT. PCR involved 60 Vbeta and 13 Jbeta primers. Sequencing was performed with immunoSEQ multiplex PCR; in TCRdb, only in-frame clones are kept and a portion is missing. The sample has tens of thousands of clones, over 60% seen once. This clone was detected only once. The receptor was derived from a man aged 50 to 59 in good health and CMV-seropositive. Sequences were obtained from PBMCs. The V and J genes are TRBV6-1 and TRBJ2-5; 7 nucleotides match TRBD1. For the CDR3, the DNA is TGTGCCAGCAGTGAAGGGGGACAGCTCCAAGAGACCCAGTACTTC. It codes for CASSEGGQLQETQYF.